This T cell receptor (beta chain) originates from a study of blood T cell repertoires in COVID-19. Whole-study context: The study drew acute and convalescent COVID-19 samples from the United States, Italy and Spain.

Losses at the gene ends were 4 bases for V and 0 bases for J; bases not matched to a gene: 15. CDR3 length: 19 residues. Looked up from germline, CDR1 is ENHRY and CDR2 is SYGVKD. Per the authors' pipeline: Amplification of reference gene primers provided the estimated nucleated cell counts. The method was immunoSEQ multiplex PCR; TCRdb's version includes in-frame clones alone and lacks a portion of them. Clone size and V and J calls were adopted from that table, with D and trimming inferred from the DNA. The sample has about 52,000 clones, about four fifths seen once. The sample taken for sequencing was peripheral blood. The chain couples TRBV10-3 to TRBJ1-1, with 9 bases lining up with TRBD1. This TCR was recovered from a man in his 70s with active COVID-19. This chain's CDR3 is CAISGARTGAKAMNTEAFF. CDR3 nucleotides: TGTGCCATCAGTGGCGCCCGGACAGGGGCCAAAGCTATGAACACTGAAGCTTTCTTT.